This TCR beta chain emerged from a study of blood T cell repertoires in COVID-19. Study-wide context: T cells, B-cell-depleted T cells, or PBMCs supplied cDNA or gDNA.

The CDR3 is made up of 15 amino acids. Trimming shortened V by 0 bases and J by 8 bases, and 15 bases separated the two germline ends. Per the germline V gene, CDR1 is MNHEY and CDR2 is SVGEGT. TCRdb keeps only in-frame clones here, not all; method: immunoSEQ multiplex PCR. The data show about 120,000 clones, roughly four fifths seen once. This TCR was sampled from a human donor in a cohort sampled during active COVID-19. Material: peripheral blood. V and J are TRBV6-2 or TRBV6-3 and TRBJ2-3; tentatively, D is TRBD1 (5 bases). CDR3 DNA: TGTGCCAGCAGTTACTCGGGGCCCTGGTTTAGTACGCAGTATTTT. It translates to CASSYSGPWFSTQYF.